Detailed here is one TCR beta chain. Its antigen is not identified. No neoadjuvant therapy was given to the selected pancreatic ductal adenocarcinoma patients before their surgery. Using immunoSEQ multiplex PCR, the repertoire was profiled, and TCRdb retains in-frame clones only, with some absent. The table includes around 94,000 clones, nearly 95% detected once. This sample is drawn from a study of T cells in pancreatic ductal adenocarcinoma. Regarding the study as a whole: The resected pancreatic cancer cohort was biased toward the minority with early-stage disease.

From germline, CDR1 is SGHRS and CDR2 YFSETQ. V gave up 4 bases and J gave up 5 bases, with 16 bases separating them. There are 15 residues in the CDR3. The sequence came from a human donor with pancreatic ductal adenocarcinoma. The chain has TRBV5-1 and TRBJ2-1, with D tentatively TRBD1 (6 bases). Sequencing was carried out using PBMCs. The CDR3 coding sequence is TGCGCCAGCAGCCCCCCCGCGACAGGTAACAATGAGCAGTTCTTC. This encodes CASSPPATGNNEQFF.